What follows describes a single T cell receptor beta chain. This record belongs to a study of blood T cell repertoires in COVID-19. About the study: T cells, B-cell-depleted T cells, or PBMCs supplied cDNA or gDNA.

V dropped 6 bases and J dropped 4; count of bases not matched to a gene: 7. The germline CDR1 and CDR2 sequences are MNHEY and SVGAGI. There are 15 residues in the CDR3. Profiling relied on immunoSEQ multiplex PCR, and the TCRdb table lists in-frame clones only, not all of them. The sample lists some 240,000 clones, 75% to 90% occurring once. The sequence derives from a woman in her 40s who had recovered from COVID-19. What was sequenced was peripheral blood. V is TRBV6-5 and J is TRBJ1-3; 9 positions match TRBD1. The DNA for the CDR3 is TGTGCCAGCAGCCGGGACAGGGCGATGGGAAACACCATATATTTT. It specifies CASSRDRAMGNTIYF.